This is a list of T cell receptor beta chains from one sample in a study of T cells in Graves' hyperthyroidism and ophthalmopathy. MiXCR was run by TCRdb on the multiplex PCR reads, yielding one entry per CDR3 protein. The top ten clones hold less than 10% of a sample with about 360,000 distinct CDR3 sequences, roughly an eighth of them seen once. The sequenced material came from blood. These receptors all stem from a woman between 18 and 29 years old with Graves' hyperthyroidism. The CDR3 runs from the conserved cysteine through the conserved F or W. A D gene is named only where the DNA matches it firmly. The listing skips clone size in some rows; elsewhere it reads once, few, many or a size class.

clone_size j_call d_call v_call cdr3_nt cdr3_aa
many TRBJ2-1 - TRBV25-1 TGTGCCAGCAGTGACGGGGTCCTCAATGAGCAGTTCTTC CASSDGVLNEQFF
few TRBJ1-6 - TRBV3-1 TGTGCCAGCAGCCAAGAGCACGGAAATTCACCCCTCCACTTT CASSQEHGNSPLHF
few TRBJ2-2 - TRBV5-1 TGCGCCAGCAGCTTTAGGGGCACCGGGGAGCTGTTTTTT CASSFRGTGELFF
many TRBJ1-5 - TRBV27 TGTGCCAGCCGGCCACCTGGAGGGAGATATCAGCCCCAGCATTTT CASRPPGGRYQPQHF
many TRBJ2-5 - TRBV12-3/TRBV12-4 TGTGCCAGCAGTCCGTTTCGCGAGACCCAGTACTTC CASSPFRETQYF
- TRBJ2-7 - TRBV28 TGTGCCACCTCAATGACATCTCCTTACGAGCAGTACTTC CATSMTSPYEQYF
many TRBJ2-7 - TRBV28 TGTGCCAGCATGTCGACGGGTCTCGAGCAGTACTTC CASMSTGLEQYF
many TRBJ2-1 - TRBV7-3 TGTGCCAGCAGCTTAGGGGGTCTCACGGGAAATGAGCAGTTCTTC CASSLGGLTGNEQFF
many TRBJ2-7 - TRBV27 TGTGCCAGCAGTCTCTACATTGCCTACGAGCAGTACTTC CASSLYIAYEQYF
few TRBJ2-5 - TRBV20-1 TGCAGTGCTAGAGCGAACTATGAGGAGACCCAGTACTTC CSARANYEETQYF
many TRBJ2-3 TRBD1 TRBV7-6 TGTGCCAGCAGCTCCTCGCAAGCCCGACAGGGGAGGTTTCGCCTAAACACAGATACGCAGTATTTT CASSSSQARQGRFRLNTDTQYF
- TRBJ2-7 TRBD1 TRBV2 TGTGCCAACGCGCGGGACAGGGGCCCTCACGAGCAGTACTTC CANARDRGPHEQYF
many TRBJ1-3 - TRBV7-8 TGTGCCAGCAGCTCCTATGGAAACACCATATATTTT CASSSYGNTIYF
many TRBJ2-4 - TRBV11-2 TGTGCCAGCAGCTTGCAGGGGCCGATGAGTAACATTCAGTACTTC CASSLQGPMSNIQYF
many TRBJ2-2 TRBD1 TRBV12-3/TRBV12-4 TGTGCCAGCAGTTTAACTACCGGGACAGGGTTCACCGGGGAGCTGTTTTTT CASSLTTGTGFTGELFF
- TRBJ2-3 TRBD2 TRBV24-1 TGTGCCACCAGTGATAGACTAGCGGGGGGGAATACGCAGTATTTT CATSDRLAGGNTQYF
many TRBJ1-1 TRBD1 TRBV18 TGTGCCAGCTCACCCACAGGGGAGACCACTGAAGCTTTCTTT CASSPTGETTEAFF
- TRBJ2-5 - TRBV9 TGTGCCAGCAGCCCCCGTTCGGGCAGGGTCGGGGGGACCCAGTACTTC CASSPRSGRVGGTQYF